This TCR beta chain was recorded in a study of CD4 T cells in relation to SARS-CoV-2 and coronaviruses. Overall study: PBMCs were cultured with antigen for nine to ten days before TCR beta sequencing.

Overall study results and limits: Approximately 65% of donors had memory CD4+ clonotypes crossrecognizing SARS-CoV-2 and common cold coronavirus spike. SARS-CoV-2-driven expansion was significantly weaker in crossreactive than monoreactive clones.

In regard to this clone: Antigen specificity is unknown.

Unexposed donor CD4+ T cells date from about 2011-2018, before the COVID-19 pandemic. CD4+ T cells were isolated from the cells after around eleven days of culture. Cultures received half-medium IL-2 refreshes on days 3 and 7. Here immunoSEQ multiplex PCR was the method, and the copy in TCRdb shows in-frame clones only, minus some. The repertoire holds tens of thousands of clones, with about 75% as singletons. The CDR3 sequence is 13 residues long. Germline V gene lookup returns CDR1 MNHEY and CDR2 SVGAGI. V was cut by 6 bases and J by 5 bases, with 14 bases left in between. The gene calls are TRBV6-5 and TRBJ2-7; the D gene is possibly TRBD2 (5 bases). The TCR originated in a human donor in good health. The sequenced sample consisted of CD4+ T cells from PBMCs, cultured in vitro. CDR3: CASRQTIGHEQYF. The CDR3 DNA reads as TGTGCCAGCAGACAGACTATTGGTCACGAGCAGTACTTC.